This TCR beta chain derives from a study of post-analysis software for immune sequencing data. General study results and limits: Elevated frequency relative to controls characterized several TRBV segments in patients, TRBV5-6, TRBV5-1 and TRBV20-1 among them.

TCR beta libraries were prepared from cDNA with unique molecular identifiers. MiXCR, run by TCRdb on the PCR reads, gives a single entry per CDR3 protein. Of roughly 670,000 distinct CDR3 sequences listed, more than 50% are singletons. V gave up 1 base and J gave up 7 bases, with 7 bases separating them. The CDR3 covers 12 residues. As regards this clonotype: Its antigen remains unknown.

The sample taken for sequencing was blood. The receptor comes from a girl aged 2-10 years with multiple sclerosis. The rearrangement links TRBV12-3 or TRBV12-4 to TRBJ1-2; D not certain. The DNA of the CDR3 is TGTGCCAGCAGTTTAGTAAGGGCTGGCTACACCTTC. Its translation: CASSLVRAGYTF.